This is a list of T cell receptor beta chains from one sample in a study of OX40 agonist ivuxolimab in advanced cancers. TCRdb keeps only in-frame clones here, not all; method: immunoSEQ multiplex PCR. The sample shows over 60,000 clones, roughly 85% of them seen only once. The sequencing used CD4+ or CD8+ T cells sorted from blood, collected in a trial of the OX40 agonist ivuxolimab. All receptors derive from an adult with an advanced solid tumor such as melanoma, head and neck, liver or kidney cancer. Each CDR3 is given with its conserved first and last residue. Each record gives: J gene, CDR3 length, clone size, D gene, V gene, CDR3 DNA, CDR3 protein. A D gene is named only where the DNA matches it firmly. Clone size is given for some rows only: seen once, a few or many times, or a class if the clone is expanded.

J gene: TRBJ2-2
CDR3 length: 14
clone size: .
D gene: .
V gene: TRBV11-2
CDR3 DNA: TGTGCCAGTTTGCGACTAGCGAACACCGGGGAGCTGTTTTTT
CDR3 protein: CASLRLANTGELFF

J gene: TRBJ1-1
CDR3 length: 13
clone size: .
D gene: .
V gene: TRBV9
CDR3 DNA: TGTGCCAGCAGCGTTAACCTGGGAACTGAAGCTTTCTTT
CDR3 protein: CASSVNLGTEAFF

J gene: TRBJ2-7
CDR3 length: 15
clone size: .
D gene: .
V gene: TRBV25-1
CDR3 DNA: TGTGCCAGCAGTCCCAACGAAGGGGGTGGCTACGAGCAGTACTTC
CDR3 protein: CASSPNEGGGYEQYF

J gene: TRBJ2-5
CDR3 length: 15
clone size: .
D gene: TRBD2
V gene: TRBV9
CDR3 DNA: TGTGCCAGCAGCGACGGACTAGCCGCGCGTGAGACCCAGTACTTC
CDR3 protein: CASSDGLAARETQYF

J gene: TRBJ1-5
CDR3 length: 13
clone size: .
D gene: .
V gene: TRBV7-8
CDR3 DNA: TGTGCCAGCAGCTTCTCATCTGATCAGCCCCAGCATTTT
CDR3 protein: CASSFSSDQPQHF

J gene: TRBJ1-1
CDR3 length: 13
clone size: few
D gene: .
V gene: TRBV2
CDR3 DNA: TGTGCCAGCAGTGAAATCGAGAACACTGAAGCTTTCTTT
CDR3 protein: CASSEIENTEAFF

J gene: TRBJ1-5
CDR3 length: 15
clone size: once
D gene: .
V gene: TRBV7-2
CDR3 DNA: TGTGCCAGCAGCGGAGGGGGGTCTGGCAATCAGCCCCAGCATTTT
CDR3 protein: CASSGGGSGNQPQHF

J gene: TRBJ1-1
CDR3 length: 14
clone size: .
D gene: .
V gene: TRBV19
CDR3 DNA: TGTGCCAGTAGTTATGACAGCGTGAACACTGAAGCTTTCTTT
CDR3 protein: CASSYDSVNTEAFF

J gene: TRBJ1-2
CDR3 length: 12
clone size: .
D gene: TRBD1
V gene: TRBV29-1
CDR3 DNA: TGCAGCGCGGTACAGGGGAACTATGGCTACACCTTC
CDR3 protein: CSAVQGNYGYTF

J gene: TRBJ1-1
CDR3 length: 13
clone size: .
D gene: .
V gene: TRBV7-7
CDR3 DNA: TGTGCTAGCAGCTTAGACAGGAACACTGAAGCTTTCTTT
CDR3 protein: CASSLDRNTEAFF

J gene: TRBJ2-7
CDR3 length: 15
clone size: .
D gene: .
V gene: TRBV21-1
CDR3 DNA: TGTGCCAGCAGCAAAAGGGGGAGGGGAACCTACGAGCAGTACTTC
CDR3 protein: CASSKRGRGTYEQYF

J gene: TRBJ2-5
CDR3 length: 17
clone size: .
D gene: .
V gene: TRBV7-9
CDR3 DNA: TGTGCCAGCAGCTCGGGACAGGGTAGCGGGGTGTACGAGACCCAGTACTTC
CDR3 protein: CASSSGQGSGVYETQYF

J gene: TRBJ1-1
CDR3 length: 14
clone size: few
D gene: .
V gene: TRBV6-6
CDR3 DNA: TGTGCCAGCAGCGACGTTACAGTGAACACTGAAGCTTTCTTT
CDR3 protein: CASSDVTVNTEAFF

J gene: TRBJ1-3
CDR3 length: 16
clone size: .
D gene: .
V gene: TRBV6-5
CDR3 DNA: TGTGCCAGCAGTTACACGGGACTACTCTCTGGAAACACCATATATTTT
CDR3 protein: CASSYTGLLSGNTIYF

J gene: TRBJ2-5
CDR3 length: 16
clone size: .
D gene: TRBD2
V gene: TRBV6-6
CDR3 DNA: TGTGCCAGCAGCAACACGCCTAGCGGGGGTGGGCGAACCCAGTACTTC
CDR3 protein: CASSNTPSGGGRTQYF